This T cell receptor (beta chain) came from a study of T cells after yellow fever vaccination. Study details: Fractions of low cell number were prepared using SMART-Seq v4 Ultra Low Input. Study results and limitations: Primary-vaccination clones mostly resurfaced post-booster (about 95% CD4, approximately 87% CD8).

TCR cDNA was made by 5'RACE template switching, adding a universal primer site and UMIs. MiXCR, run by TCRdb on the 5' RACE reads, gives a single entry per CDR3 protein. The repertoire includes about 260,000 distinct CDR3 sequences, approximately 13% of them detected once, and 0.5% to 0.6% sits in the top ten. There are 14 residues in the CDR3. The ends lost 7 bases at V and 5 bases at J; junction bases unmatched: 7. CDR1 KGHDR and CDR2 SFDVKD come from the germline V gene. Regarding this clonotype: Antigen unknown.

The chain is built from TRBV24-1 and TRBJ2-1, with 7 nucleotides matching TRBD2. This specimen consisted of CD4+ T cells sorted from PBMCs, obtained 45 days after the yellow fever booster vaccination. The receptor's source is a young man who received the YFV17D yellow fever vaccine. The CDR3 sequence is CATSPAGTNNEQFF. CDR3 sequence (DNA): TGTGCCACCAGCCCCGCCGGGACTAACAATGAGCAGTTCTTC.